The 18 T cell receptor beta chains reported below all come from one sample, sequenced in a study of persistence of HIV-infected CD4 T cells. This nonspecific control used anti-CD3/anti-CD28 bead stimulation of CD4+ T cells. Responding CD4+ T cells were sorted by upregulation of both CD40 ligand and CD69. No antigen is known for these receptors. Sequencing used immunoSEQ version 4 in survey mode. TCRdb's table, derived via immunoSEQ multiplex PCR, lists solely in-frame clones and lacks some. The table lists about 46,000 clones, 85% to 90% of them singletons. Here the sequenced sample was CD4+ T cells sorted from PBMCs after approximately 19-hour stimulation, taken from a patient who received antiretroviral therapy. The source is an adult woman with HIV who was CMV-seropositive.

The chain combines TRBV20-1 with TRBJ2-3; D ambiguous. The CDR3 has 11 amino acids. V was clipped by 5 bases and J by 2 bases, with 5 bases between them. CDR1 and CDR2 (germline): DFQATT, SNEGSKA (reference sequence). The CDR3: CSALFTDTQYF. DNA for the CDR3: TGCAGTGCTCTTTTCACAGATACGCAGTATTTT.

The chain is built from TRBV18 and TRBJ1-2; D remains unclear. CDR1 and CDR2 (germline): KGHSH, LQKENI. Trimming stripped 3 bases from V and 2 bases from J, with 7 bases between. CDR3 size: 13 residues. The CDR3 spells CASSPYENYGYTF. For the CDR3, the DNA is TGTGCCAGCTCACCCTACGAGAACTATGGCTACACCTTC.

This clone was picked up one time. This sequence joins TRBV15 and TRBJ2-5; D ambiguous. The V gene lost 1 base and the J gene lost 2 bases, with 5 bases spanning the gap. Per germline, CDR1 LNHNV and CDR2 YYDKDF (reference sequence). CDR3 size: 13 residues. The CDR3 region has the DNA TGTGCCACCAGCAGAGCAGATCAAGAGACCCAGTACTTC. Encoded protein: CATSRADQETQYF.

J is TRBJ2-1 and V is TRBV29-1; weak D call: TRBD2 (6 bases). Germline loops: CDR1 SQVTM, CDR2 ANQGSEA. The V end lost 7 bases, the J end lost 4 bases, and 14 bases lay between the germline ends. This CDR3 contains 13 residues. This CDR3 reads CSGLAEVYNEQFF. The DNA of the CDR3 is TGCAGCGGATTAGCGGAAGTATACAATGAGCAGTTCTTC.

This sequence joins TRBV5-1 and TRBJ2-7; 8 bases align to TRBD1. The CDR3 runs 15 residues. In germline, CDR1 is SGHRS, CDR2 YFSETQ. The V segment lost 4 bases and the J segment 0 bases; nucleotides outside the gene matches: 6. CDR3 nucleotide sequence: TGCGCCAGCAGCCGCGAGGGACAGGCCTCCTACGAGCAGTACTTC. It codes for CASSREGQASYEQYF. Drawing the rest from reference TRBV5-1 and TRBJ2-7, the complete variable domain is KAGVTQTPRYLIKTRGQQVTLSCSPISGHRSVSWYQQTPGQGLQFLFEYFSETQRNKGNFPGRFSGRQFSNSRSEMNVSTLELGDSALYLCASSREGQASYEQYFGPGTRLTVT.

In its sample, this clone was seen once. The chain has TRBV19 and TRBJ2-6, with D unresolved. Trimming left V 1 base short and J 0 bases short, with 7 bases between. Germline loops: CDR1 LNHDA, CDR2 SQIVND (reference sequence). The CDR3 has 16 residues. Here the CDR3 DNA reads TGTGCCAGTAGTATAGGTACAAGCTCTGGGGCCAACGTCCTGACTTTC. Amino acid sequence: CASSIGTSSGANVLTF.

J is TRBJ1-4 and V is TRBV6-5; 9 nucleotides align to TRBD1. The length of the CDR3 is 15 residues. The J segment lost 6 bases and the V segment lost 6 bases, leaving 8 bases of the junction unmatched. Germline CDR1 MNHEY, CDR2 SVGAGI. CDR3 nucleotide sequence: TGTGCCAGCAGCCATAGGACAGGGGATTATGAAAAACTGTTTTTT. This sequence encodes CASSHRTGDYEKLFF.

This clone was counted a single time. V is TRBV3-1 (or the pseudogene TRBV3-2) and J is TRBJ2-7, with TRBD2 identical over 10 bases. V lost 5 bases and J lost 2; bases outside the gene matches: 6. Germline CDR1 reads LGHDT; CDR2 reads YNNKEL (reference sequence). The CDR3 covers 15 residues. CDR3 nucleotide sequence: TGTGCCAGCAGCTCTCGGACTAGCGGTCCCTACGAGCAGTACTTC. Residues: CASSSRTSGPYEQYF.

The chain employs TRBV7-8 and TRBJ1-2; 7 positions match TRBD1. V lost 5 bases and J lost 5; bases outside the gene matches: 14. The CDR3 runs to 16 residues. From germline, CDR1 is SGHVS and CDR2 FQNEAQ. The CDR3 protein is CASSPDSTGFGYGYTF. The CDR3 coding sequence is TGTGCCAGCAGCCCAGACTCGACAGGGTTTGGTTATGGCTACACCTTC.

This clone showed up just once. This chain uses TRBV12-3 or TRBV12-4 with TRBJ2-7; D possibly matches TRBD1 or TRBD2 (5 bases each). The CDR3 spans 13 residues. V gave up 7 bases and J gave up 3 bases, with 13 bases separating them. The CDR3 protein is CASTAGTLYEQYF. The CDR3 region has the DNA TGTGCCAGCACCGCCGGGACCCTCTACGAGCAGTACTTC.

This chain uses TRBV7-2 with TRBJ2-3, with 8 nucleotides matching TRBD1. The ends lost 5 bases at V and 2 bases at J; junction bases unmatched: 9. CDR3 length: 16 residues. Germline V gene data show CDR1 as SGHTA and CDR2 as FQGNSA. This CDR3 is CASSVRGPSDTDTQYF. DNA for the CDR3: TGTGCCAGCAGCGTCAGGGGGCCCAGCGACACAGATACGCAGTATTTT.

The sample holds a few counts of this clone. The chain carries TRBV6-1 and TRBJ1-5; D perhaps matches TRBD1 (6 bases). CDR3 length: 17 amino acids. CDR1 and CDR2 from the germline V gene are MNHNS and SASEGT. Trimming stripped 2 bases from V and 4 bases from J, with 18 bases between. CDR3 residues: CASSERAGTLRNQPQHF. CDR3 DNA sequence: TGTGCCAGCAGTGAAAGGGCGGGGACACTAAGGAATCAGCCCCAGCATTTT.

This clone has only one observation. The rearrangement links TRBV7-2 to TRBJ1-6; D is unresolved. Germline V gene lookup returns CDR1 SGHTA and CDR2 FQGNSA. The V end was cut by 2 bases, the J end by 2 bases, with 13 bases between. This CDR3 contains 17 residues. The CDR3 nucleotides read TGTGCCAGCAGCTTAACCCCTCTTGGGCCCTATAATTCACCCCTCCACTTT. This encodes CASSLTPLGPYNSPLHF.

This sequence joins TRBV19 and TRBJ2-4, with 9 bases matching TRBD2. The germline V gene has CDR1 LNHDA and CDR2 SQIVND (reference sequence). J gave up 3 bases and V 7 bases, and 7 bases lay outside the gene matches. The CDR3 consists of 15 residues. CDR3: CASTNGGRGKNIQYF. CDR3 coding DNA: TGTGCCAGTACCAACGGCGGGAGGGGCAAAAACATTCAGTACTTC.

This clone has more than one count but fewer than ten. The genes are TRBV21-1 and TRBJ1-5. TRBV21-1 is marked as a pseudogene. This CDR3 region has 12 residues. The CDR3 DNA sequence: TGTGCCAGCAGCAAAGTATCTCAGCCCCAGCATTTT. As protein: CASSKVSQPQHF.

The genes are TRBV6-5 and TRBJ2-7, with a tentative D call TRBD1 (5 bases). Germline assignment: CDR1 MNHEY and CDR2 SVGAGI. CDR3 length equals 12 residues. V dropped 6 bases and J dropped 2 bases, with 8 bases sitting between them. CDR3: CASRQEPYEQYF. For the CDR3, the DNA is TGTGCCAGCAGACAGGAGCCCTACGAGCAGTACTTC.

The chain recombines TRBV27 with TRBJ2-3; D gene ambiguous. The CDR3 is made up of 15 amino acids. Trimming removed 3 bases from V and 3 bases from J, with 13 bases in between. The germline CDR1 and CDR2 sequences are MNHEY and SMNVEV (reference sequence). In DNA form, the CDR3 reads TGTGCCAGCAGTTTGGACGTCGGCGGTACAGATACGCAGTATTTT. Residues: CASSLDVGGTDTQYF.

The rearrangement uses TRBV4-3 and TRBJ1-4; no reliable D call. CDR3 length equals 16 residues. The germline V and J ends were trimmed by 1 base and 7 bases, with 16 bases remaining between them. Germline CDR1 and CDR2: LGHNA and YSLEER. CDR3 sequence: CASSQGVRPVGEKLFF. CDR3 coding DNA: TGCGCCAGCAGCCAAGGAGTCAGGCCAGTTGGTGAAAAACTGTTTTTT.